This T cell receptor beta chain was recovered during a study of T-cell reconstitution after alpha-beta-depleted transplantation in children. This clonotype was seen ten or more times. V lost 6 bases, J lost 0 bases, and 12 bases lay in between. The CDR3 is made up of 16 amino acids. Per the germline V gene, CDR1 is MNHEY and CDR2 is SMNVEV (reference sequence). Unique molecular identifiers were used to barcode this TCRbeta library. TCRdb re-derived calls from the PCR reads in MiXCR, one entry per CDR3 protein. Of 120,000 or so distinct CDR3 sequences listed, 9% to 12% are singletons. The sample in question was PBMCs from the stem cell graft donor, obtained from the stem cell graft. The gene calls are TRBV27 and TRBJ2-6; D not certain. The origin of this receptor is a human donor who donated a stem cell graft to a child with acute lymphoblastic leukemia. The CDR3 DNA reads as TGTGCCAGCAGGAAGCTGAATTTCTCTGGGGCCAACGTCCTGACTTTC. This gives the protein CASRKLNFSGANVLTF.